This TCR beta chain was sequenced for a study of metastatic and nonmetastatic thyroid tumors. About the research overall: Repertoires of blood and of tissue (tumor or nodule) from malignant and benign thyroid patients were compared.

Per the original methods: Using the CDR3 differences seen across clinicopathological groups, the authors built a distant-metastasis classifier for papillary thyroid cancer, which was meant to discriminate distant-metastatic patients. TCRdb re-called the PCR reads via MiXCR. The authors' filters were not applied to this entry. This table holds over 45,000 clones, 24% found once. Before thyroid surgery, none of the patients had received any treatment. Study-wide results and limits: Benign nodules reportedly had significantly lower TCR beta diversity than malignant thyroid tumors in blood and tumor.

This clone was seen a handful of times. Its antigen remains unidentified. Compared with germline, one end of the junction differs, possibly owing to a read error. This CDR3 has 10 amino acids. The clonotype originates from a male donor with papillary thyroid cancer or a benign thyroid nodule (not recorded which). Some clones in this sample may be carry-over from other donors' samples. Sample: blood. V is TRBV12-3 or TRBV12-4 and J is TRBJ2-7; D perhaps matches TRBD2 (5 bases). The chain's CDR3 is CASSLAEEIF. CDR3 bases: TGTGCCAGCAGTTTGGCGGAGGAAATATTC.